A selection of T cell receptor beta chains follows, all from one sample in a study of blood T cell repertoires in COVID-19. Repertoires were generated with immunoSEQ multiplex PCR, while TCRdb's copy carries only in-frame clones and drops some. The sample records around 170,000 clones, roughly 70% being singletons. Sequenced material: peripheral blood. These receptors all stem from a woman older than 75 with acute or convalescent COVID-19. The CDR3 runs from the conserved cysteine through the conserved F or W. The D gene is left open where the match is weak. Clone size appears in some rows only: once, few, many, or a class for an expanded clone.

clone_size j_call d_call v_call cdr3_length cdr3_aa cdr3_nt
. TRBJ2-5 . TRBV5-1 14 CASSLGGGRETQYF TGCGCCAGCAGCTTGGGCGGAGGAAGAGAGACCCAGTACTTC
. TRBJ1-4 . TRBV6-5 14 CASSPGPTNEKLFF TGTGCCAGCAGTCCAGGGCCAACTAATGAAAAACTGTTTTTT
few TRBJ1-4 . TRBV5-4 12 CASSRGGEKLFF TGTGCCAGCAGCCGCGGAGGGGAAAAACTGTTTTTT
. TRBJ1-4 TRBD1 TRBV25-1 14 CASSDSGTGEKLFF TGTGCCAGCAGCGACTCCGGGACAGGGGAAAAACTGTTTTTT
. TRBJ2-7 . TRBV18 14 CASSPVGGALEQYF TGTGCCAGCTCACCGGTAGGGGGGGCCCTCGAGCAGTACTTC
. TRBJ1-6 TRBD1 TRBV27 15 CASSLEQGAYSPLHF TGTGCCAGCAGCCTCGAACAGGGGGCTTATTCACCCCTCCACTTT
few TRBJ2-7 TRBD2 TRBV10-1 15 CASSESGTSIGEQYF TGCGCCAGCAGTGAGTCGGGGACTAGTATCGGCGAGCAGTACTTC
few TRBJ2-7 TRBD1 TRBV3-1/TRBV3-2 13 CAAGGRGRNEQYF TGTGCCGCTGGGGGCAGGGGGCGGAACGAGCAGTACTTC
many TRBJ1-5 . TRBV7-8 15 CASAPQGVGNQPQHF TGTGCCAGCGCCCCTCAAGGGGTTGGGAATCAGCCCCAGCATTTT
many TRBJ1-6 TRBD1 TRBV7-2 14 CASSSDRGYSPLHF TGTGCCAGCAGCTCCGACAGGGGTTATTCACCCCTCCACTTT
. TRBJ1-3 . TRBV18 17 CASSPRGQPFSGNTIYF TGTGCCAGCTCACCACGGGGGCAGCCTTTCTCTGGAAACACCATATATTTT
. TRBJ2-1 TRBD2 TRBV4-2 20 CASSQEVLKGTSGGGNEQFF TGTGCCAGCAGCCAAGAGGTACTAAAGGGGACTAGCGGGGGGGGCAATGAGCAGTTCTTC
. TRBJ1-5 . TRBV10-2 15 CASSDLARGNQPQHF TGCGCCAGCAGTGATTTGGCCAGGGGCAATCAGCCCCAGCATTTT
. TRBJ1-2 . TRBV28 15 CASSFYSSSSYGYTF TGTGCCAGCAGTTTCTACTCCTCATCCTCCTATGGCTACACCTTC
. TRBJ2-3 . TRBV2 15 CASSGPGQSTDTQYF TGTGCCAGCAGTGGCCCGGGACAAAGCACAGATACGCAGTATTTT
few TRBJ2-5 . TRBV3-1/TRBV3-2 14 CASSRGTSGETQYF TGTGCCAGCAGCAGAGGGACTTCGGGGGAGACCCAGTACTTC